This T cell receptor (beta chain) was recorded in a study of T cell responses to AZD1222 COVID-19 vaccine. The overall study: Analyses pooled second doses at about 4 or about 12 weeks. Study results and caveats: Spike was spanned by vaccine-associated CD4 TCRs, with dominance at 160-218 and 743-854.

V lost 5 bases, J lost 4 bases, and 19 bases lay in between. The CDR3 extends over 15 amino acids. CDR1 is SGHKS and CDR2 is YYEKEE in the germline V gene (reference sequence). In the case of this clone: The antigen is undetermined.

The protocol was immunoSEQ multiplex PCR, while the TCRdb copy is restricted to in-frame clones and leaves out a portion. Among 95,000 to 150,000 clones listed, 92% were seen once. This sequence joins TRBV5-5 and TRBJ2-7; possible D gene TRBD2, 7 bases. The sample here was peripheral blood, taken on day 0 of AZD1222 vaccination. This receptor was taken from an adult in good health. The CDR3 loop reads CASSWVGGPQYEQYF. The CDR3 nucleotides read TGTGCCAGCAGTTGGGTGGGGGGGCCCCAGTACGAGCAGTACTTC.